The source of this TCR beta chain is a study of cytomegalovirus exposure and HLA in healthy donors. Looking at the study overall: Genetic ancestry analysis placed about 84% of the 400 or so donors that were genotyped in the Caucasian-associated cluster. Broader study findings: Reportedly, a later analysis found an Asian-associated ancestry cluster had fewer N-insertions than the approximately 700-donor mean. Later on, an analysis showed TCR association rates differing by HLA locus, with DRB1 the most and HLA-C the fewest.

This clone was counted between two and nine times. Its antigen is not identified. A junction end diverges from the germline sequence, so it may reflect a read error. The PCR used 60 Vbeta and 13 Jbeta primers. Repertoires were generated with immunoSEQ multiplex PCR, while TCRdb's copy carries only in-frame clones and drops some. The repertoire holds 110,000 to 150,000 clones, with 68% as singletons. CDR3 size: 14 residues. The V gene's germline CDR1 is SGHRS and CDR2 YFSETQ. This chain joins TRBV5-1 and TRBJ2-1; 9 bases fit TRBD2. The sequence was collected from a man between 60 and 75 years old in good health and CMV-seronegative. Sample: PBMCs. The CDR3 region is CASGLAGVYNEQFF. The CDR3 nucleotides are TGCGCCAGCGGCTTAGCGGGAGTCTACAATGAGCAGTTCTTC.